This T cell receptor (beta chain) derives from a study of blood T cell dynamics during melanoma immunotherapy. The assay was immunoSEQ multiplex PCR, and TCRdb's table has in-frame clones only and misses some. The sample lists 9,900 or so clones, about 85% seen once, with over 9.5% in the top ten. The time point: pre-treatment baseline. Disease control meant complete response, partial response or stable disease at 12 weeks. This CDR3 is 14 amino acids long. Germline V gives CDR1 SGHAT, CDR2 FQNNGV. Trimming stripped 1 base from V and 0 bases from J, with 7 bases between. The TCR sequence derives from a human donor with melanoma. The genes are TRBV11-2 and TRBJ2-7, with D hard to call. The sample consisted of blood, taken from a patient treated with checkpoint blockade. The CDR3 nucleotides read TGTGCCAGCAGCTTAGGGCAGCACTCCTACGAGCAGTACTTC. It translates to CASSLGQHSYEQYF.